Listed here is a single TCR beta chain. The clone's antigen remains unknown. The record has no base qualities; no much larger clone is one base away. V and J lose 5 bases and 8 bases, and a span of 10 bases separates them. Including cysteine and phenylalanine, the CDR3 has 12 amino acids. Only the CDR3 region is kept as DNA, spanning 36 bases read in frame from base 1. CDR1 and CDR2, looked up from the germline V gene (reference sequence), are LNHDA and SQIVND. To be eligible, patients had to be adults with ileal or ileocolonic Crohn's disease and an indication for ileocolonic resection. Whole ileal mucosal biopsies were kept frozen at -80 degrees C prior to DNA extraction. A TRizol-based method was used to extract genomic DNA from the frozen whole biopsies, and the DNA was quantified with a NanoDrop 2000 spectrophotometer. These data belong to a study of T cell repertoires in ileal Crohn's disease (dated 2019 in TCRdb). About the full investigation: Median disease duration was around 7.9 years, and roughly 35% of patients were identified as active smokers at the time of surgery. The study was conducted in parallel with a multicentre cohort built to find predictors of early endoscopic recurrence after ileocolonic resection. TCR repertoire analysis was performed in 45 to 65 Crohn's disease patients drawn from a prospective multicentre cohort. Postoperative therapy was given to about half of the patients, with thiopurines administered to about a dozen patients and anti-TNF agents administered to approximately 17 patients. The study sequenced roughly 170 mucosal samples from 55 or so patients, taken at several locations on the surgical specimen and at postoperative endoscopy. Endoscopic postoperative recurrence was defined by a Rutgeerts score above i0. Every patient underwent surgery because of a complication, which was stricturing disease in about 60% and penetrating disease in 39%. Findings and caveats that apply to the study as a whole: Compared with non-smokers, patients who were active smokers at surgery showed a significantly higher proportion of clonal expansions (25.9% vs 17.9%, p=0.02). Sorted CD8 T cells carried more high-frequency clones than CD4 T cells, suggesting mucosal expansions were mainly CD8. Higher percentages of high-frequency clones at the time of surgery were linked to endoscopic recurrence, and every patient with clonality above 26.8% (18/57) had recurrence. Only a subgroup of patients, of unstated size, had mucosal CD4 and CD8 T cells sorted and sequenced.

Around 460 nanograms of biopsy DNA per sample were submitted for commercial TCRB immunosequencing. Adaptive Biotechnology amplified CDR3 regions from genomic DNA with a two-step multiplex PCR that controlled for amplification bias. In the first PCR, primers covered every V and J gene segment, and in the second PCR, barcodes and Illumina adapters were added. An Illumina instrument was used to sequence the CDR3 libraries. The authors' pipeline ran thus. Analysis combined the vendor-provided pipelines with custom analysis of raw data in R/Bioconductor under R version 3.3.0. Clonality, ranging from 0 to 1, was calculated as the inverse of the normalised Shannon entropy of all productive clones. High-frequency clones were defined as the repertoire share of the top 100 clones, retaining only clones passing a 95% confidence test. Repertoire diversity was measured with the Simpson index, and overlap between samples was measured with the Morisita-Horn index. TCRdb provides this immuneACCESS table in a form limited to in-frame rearrangements. Some clones are lacking; in checked studies, under half of them reflect an unresolved V gene, and why the rest are absent is not known. V, J and clone size derive from that table, while D and trimming were established from the DNA sequence. This sample comprises some 4,700 clones, around 75% of them detected only once. Together, the top ten hold roughly 15% of the sample.

Sequenced input: ileal tissue. The source of this sequence is an adult with Crohn's disease. The chain uses TRBV19 and TRBJ2-1; no D gene can be assigned with confidence. The CDR3: CASSLLRDEQFF. The nucleotide sequence is TGTGCCAGTAGTTTACTACGAGATGAGCAGTTCTTC.